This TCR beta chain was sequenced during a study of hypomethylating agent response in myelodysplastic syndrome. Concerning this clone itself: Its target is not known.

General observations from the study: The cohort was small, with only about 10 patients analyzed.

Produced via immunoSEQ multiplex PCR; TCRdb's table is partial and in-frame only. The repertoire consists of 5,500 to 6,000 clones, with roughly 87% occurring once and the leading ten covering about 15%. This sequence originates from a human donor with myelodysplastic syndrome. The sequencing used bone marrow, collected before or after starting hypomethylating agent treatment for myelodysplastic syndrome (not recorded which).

CDR3 amino acids: CASSRGGGELFF. The CDR3 DNA sequence: TGTGCCAGCAGCAGGGGAGGCGGGGAGCTGTTTTTT. The genes are TRBV27 and TRBJ2-2; D possibly matches TRBD1 or TRBD2 (6 bases each). Germline lookup yields CDR1 MNHEY and CDR2 SMNVEV (reference sequence). Between the trimmed V and J ends, which lost 6 bases and 7 bases, there was a span of 9 bases. The CDR3 runs to 12 residues.